In this sample, the clone carrying this TCR beta chain turned up a few times. Its target is not known. The sample is drawn from a study of response to subunit inactivated influenza vaccine. Study-level findings and limits: Every seasonal influenza vaccination brings in few new T cells, the authors suggested.

In TCRdb, the RT-PCR reads were re-called with MiXCR into one record per CDR3 protein. The sample has fewer than 650,000 distinct CDR3 sequences, over 10% seen once. The CDR3 is made up of 14 amino acids. Germline V CDR1 and CDR2: SQVTM, ANQGSEA. V lost 1 base and J lost 5, with 14 bases in between. The chain uses TRBV29-1 and TRBJ1-1; D is unresolved. This TCR was recovered from a man aged 45 to 65 who received an inactivated influenza vaccine. The material was PBMCs from blood, obtained 40 to 50 days after vaccination. The CDR3 loop is CSVEGGGVGTEAFF. The DNA for the CDR3 is TGCAGCGTTGAAGGTGGAGGTGTCGGGACTGAAGCTTTCTTT.